A selection of T cell receptor beta chains follows, all from one sample in a study of beta chain features in type 1 diabetes. Repertoires were generated with immunoSEQ multiplex PCR, while TCRdb's copy carries only in-frame clones and drops some. Of 150,000 to 190,000 clones in the sample, around 8% were seen once. Input material: central memory CD4+ T cells from blood. These receptors were obtained from a man between 18 and 35 years old in good health. CDR3s include the opening cysteine and the closing phenylalanine or tryptophan. Each record gives: V gene, clone size, D gene, J gene, CDR3 DNA, CDR3 protein. A D gene is named only where the DNA matches it firmly. Clone size is given for some rows only: seen once, a few or many times, or a class if the clone is expanded.

>TRBV5-1|few|NA|TRBJ1-4
TGCGCCAGCGCCGAGGGAGCTAATGAAAAACTGTTTTTT
CASAEGANEKLFF
>TRBV7-3|many|NA|TRBJ2-3
TGTGCCAGCAGCCTCTTTAGCGGAAGCACAGATACGCAGTATTTT
CASSLFSGSTDTQYF
>TRBV9|NA|TRBD1|TRBJ1-2
TGTGCCAGCAGCGTAGAAGGGGGCTTCGGCTATGGCTACACCTTC
CASSVEGGFGYGYTF
>TRBV7-3|few|TRBD1|TRBJ2-7
TGTGCCAGCAGCGTACCGGGACAGACCATTTACGAGCAGTACTTC
CASSVPGQTIYEQYF
>TRBV9|NA|TRBD1|TRBJ1-1
TGTGCCAGCAGCGTAGGGCTAGGACAGGGAGATGCTGAAGCTTTCTTT
CASSVGLGQGDAEAFF
>TRBV9|NA|TRBD1|TRBJ2-5
TGTGCCAGCAGCGTGACAGGGGGCCAAGAGACCCAGTACTTC
CASSVTGGQETQYF
>TRBV15|NA|NA|TRBJ2-7
TGTGCCACCAGCAGAGATTGGGCGAGCTCCTACGAGCAGTACTTC
CATSRDWASSYEQYF
>TRBV7-9|many|TRBD2|TRBJ2-4
TGTGCCAGCAGCTTGACTGGCGGGAGTGACATTCAGTACTTC
CASSLTGGSDIQYF
>TRBV4-2|few|NA|TRBJ2-1
TGTGCCAGCAGCCAAGATATGGGGGCCCGCCTGGTCTACAATGAGCAGTTCTTC
CASSQDMGARLVYNEQFF
>TRBV18|many|NA|TRBJ1-1
TGTGCCAGCTCACGGGAGGGCCGAGACACTGAAGCTTTCTTT
CASSREGRDTEAFF
>TRBV29-1|few|NA|TRBJ1-1
TGCAGCGTTGAAGGTCGGGGATCCCCTGAAGCTTTCTTT
CSVEGRGSPEAFF
>TRBV15|NA|TRBD2|TRBJ2-3
TGTGCCACCAGCAGAGAAACCCCGGGACTAGCGGGAGGTCGCACAGATACGCAGTATTTT
CATSRETPGLAGGRTDTQYF
>TRBV4-2|few|NA|TRBJ1-2
TGTGCCAGCAGCCCTAGTGTTTCTTTGGAACAGGGTGGTTATGGCTACACCTTC
CASSPSVSLEQGGYGYTF
>TRBV18|few|NA|TRBJ1-5
TGTGCCAGCTCCCGGGAGACGGCGGAGGAGAATCAGCCCCAGCATTTT
CASSRETAEENQPQHF
>TRBV9|many|NA|TRBJ1-2
TGTGCCAGCAGCGTGCAGGGTAGTGGCTACACCTTC
CASSVQGSGYTF
>TRBV5-1|NA|NA|TRBJ2-7
TGCGCCAGCAGCTTACCAGGGATGGCCGAGCAGTACTTC
CASSLPGMAEQYF
>TRBV6-1|few|NA|TRBJ2-7
TGTGCCAGCAGTGAATCAGGTCCCGGGAACGAGCAGTACTTC
CASSESGPGNEQYF
>TRBV18|NA|TRBD2|TRBJ2-1
TGTGCCAGCTCACCACCGGGACTAGCATTAGGAAATGAGCAGTTCTTC
CASSPPGLALGNEQFF
>TRBV5-1|few|NA|TRBJ2-2
TGCGCCAGCAGCCAGGACAGCCCGAACACCGGGGAGCTGTTTTTT
CASSQDSPNTGELFF
>TRBV4-2|many|TRBD2|TRBJ2-3
TGTGCCAGCAGCCAAGGTTCCGGGGGGGGCCCTACAGATACGCAGTATTTT
CASSQGSGGGPTDTQYF
>TRBV5-6|few|TRBD1|TRBJ1-3
TGTGCCAGCAGCTTGGTAGGGACAGAGGGAAACACCATATATTTT
CASSLVGTEGNTIYF
>TRBV7-3|NA|NA|TRBJ2-4
TGTGCCAGCAGCCCCGGAGGGGGGGGGTCCAAAAACATTCAGTACTTC
CASSPGGGGSKNIQYF
>TRBV5-1|few|TRBD2|TRBJ2-3
TGCGCCAGCAGCCCCGGACTAGCGGCTAGCACAGATACGCAGTATTTT
CASSPGLAASTDTQYF
>TRBV5-4|few|TRBD1|TRBJ1-1
TGTGCCAGCAGCGGCGGGGGGACAGTTAACACTGAAGCTTTCTTT
CASSGGGTVNTEAFF
>TRBV19|NA|NA|TRBJ2-7
TGTGCCAGTAGTATAGTAGCACAGCGGGCCTACGAGCAGTACTTC
CASSIVAQRAYEQYF
>TRBV13|many|NA|TRBJ1-6
TGTGCCAGCAGCCCAGGGTGGGGTTCACCCCTCCACTTT
CASSPGWGSPLHF
>TRBV19|few|TRBD2|TRBJ2-5
TGTGCCAGTTCTTATACGGGGGGGTCCCAAGAGACCCAGTACTTC
CASSYTGGSQETQYF
>TRBV6-6|NA|NA|TRBJ2-5
TGTGCCATCAGTGTGAAGGGAGAAGAGACCCAGTACTTC
CAISVKGEETQYF
>TRBV5-5|NA|TRBD2|TRBJ2-3
TGTGCCAGCAGTTTTATGGCCAGCGGGGGGAGGACAGATACGCAGTATTTT
CASSFMASGGRTDTQYF
>TRBV27|NA|NA|TRBJ2-3
TGTGCCAGCGGGGGCTTGGGGACGCAGTATTTT
CASGGLGTQYF
>TRBV2|NA|NA|TRBJ1-2
TGTGCCAGCGGGTCCAGGGGCTATGGCTACACCTTC
CASGSRGYGYTF
>TRBV9|NA|NA|TRBJ1-1
TGTGCCAGCAGCGTAGGAGGGTACACTGAAGCTTTCTTT
CASSVGGYTEAFF
>TRBV27|NA|NA|TRBJ2-7
TGTGCCAGCGGGAGCTCCTACGAGCAGTACTTC
CASGSSYEQYF
>TRBV5-5|NA|TRBD1|TRBJ2-5
TGTGCCAGCAGCTTCCCAGGGGGCGAAGAGACCCAGTACTTC
CASSFPGGEETQYF
>TRBV5-4|NA|NA|TRBJ2-1
TGTGCCAGCAGCTCTCCCGGGGGTTACAATGAGCAGTTCTTC
CASSSPGGYNEQFF
>TRBV18|few|TRBD2|TRBJ2-1
TGTGCCAGCTCACCGACCTTAGCGGGAGTCGGCTCCTACAATGAGCAGTTCTTC
CASSPTLAGVGSYNEQFF
>TRBV9|few|NA|TRBJ1-6
TGTGCCAGCAGCAAATACTATCCAGGAGGGTCAGGGCCCCTCCACTTT
CASSKYYPGGSGPLHF
>TRBV4-3|NA|NA|TRBJ2-7
TGCGCCAGCAGCCAAGCTCTTTCCCGCTCCTACGAGCAGTACTTC
CASSQALSRSYEQYF
>TRBV28|NA|TRBD2|TRBJ2-1
TGTGCCAGCTTATCGGGACTAGGGTACAATGAGCAGTTCTTC
CASLSGLGYNEQFF
>TRBV7-2|few|TRBD2|TRBJ2-1
TGTGCCAGCAGCTTAATCCGTGGGCGGGGGGGCCTCGATGAGCAGTTCTTC
CASSLIRGRGGLDEQFF
>TRBV9|NA|NA|TRBJ1-3
TGTGCCAGCAGCGTCGATCTACAGGAAATCTCTGGAAACACCATATATTTT
CASSVDLQEISGNTIYF